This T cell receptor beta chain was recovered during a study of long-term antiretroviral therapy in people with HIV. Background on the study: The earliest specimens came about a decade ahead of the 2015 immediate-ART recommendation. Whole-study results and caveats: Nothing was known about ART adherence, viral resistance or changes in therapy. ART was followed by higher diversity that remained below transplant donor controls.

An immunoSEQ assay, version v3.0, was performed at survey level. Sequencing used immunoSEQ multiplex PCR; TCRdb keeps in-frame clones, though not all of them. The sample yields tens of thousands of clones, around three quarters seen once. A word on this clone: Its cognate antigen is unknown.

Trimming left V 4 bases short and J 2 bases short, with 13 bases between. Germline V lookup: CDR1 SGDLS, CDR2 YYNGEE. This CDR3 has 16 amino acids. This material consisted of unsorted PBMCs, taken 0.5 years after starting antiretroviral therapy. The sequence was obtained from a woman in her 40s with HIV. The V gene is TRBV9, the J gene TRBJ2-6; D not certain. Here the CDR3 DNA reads TGTGCCAGCAGCTCGGACCGTTCGGCTGGGGCCAACGTCCTGACTTTC. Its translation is CASSSDRSAGANVLTF.